This is a list of T cell receptor beta chains from one sample in a study of control samples from healthy donors and cancer patients. Sequencing was performed with immunoSEQ multiplex PCR; in TCRdb, only in-frame clones are kept and a portion is missing. This sample has 100,000 to 150,000 clones, with about 88% found just once. The sample taken for sequencing was blood. These receptor sequences come from a man aged 18 to 35 in good health. CDR3s include the opening cysteine and the closing phenylalanine or tryptophan. Fields, in order: J gene, D gene, V gene, clone size, CDR3 protein, CDR3 DNA. D genes are given only for firm matches. Rows may omit the clone size; those that give it use once, few, many or a size class.

TRBJ2-3,.,TRBV10-3,once,CAISRDRASTDTQYF,TGTGCCATCAGCCGGGACCGTGCTAGCACAGATACGCAGTATTTT
TRBJ2-7,.,TRBV9,few,CASSPGRLLSYEQYF,TGTGCCAGCAGCCCGGGCCGCCTACTCTCCTACGAGCAGTACTTC
TRBJ2-1,TRBD2,TRBV7-9,.,CASSPPGIAGGRREQFF,TGTGCCAGCAGCCCGCCCGGCATAGCGGGAGGTCGCAGGGAGCAGTTCTTC
TRBJ2-7,.,TRBV28,few,CASSLRSGGSYEQYF,TGTGCCAGCAGCCTACGCAGTGGGGGTTCCTACGAGCAGTACTTC
TRBJ1-6,TRBD1,TRBV28,.,CASSFLRTGAHNSPLHF,TGTGCCAGCAGTTTTCTTAGGACAGGGGCTCATAATTCACCCCTCCACTTT
TRBJ2-1,TRBD2,TRBV7-2,.,CASSFKAGGSGEQFF,TGTGCCAGCAGCTTTAAAGCGGGAGGTTCCGGGGAGCAGTTCTTC
TRBJ2-6,.,TRBV24-1,.,CATSEPSSAGANVLTF,TGTGCCACCAGCGAACCCTCTAGTGCCGGGGCCAACGTCCTGACTTTC
TRBJ2-2,.,TRBV24-1,once,CATSDLYPGELFF,TGTGCCACCAGTGATTTATACCCCGGGGAGCTGTTTTTT
TRBJ1-5,.,TRBV30,.,CAWSVRRAWNQPQHF,.
TRBJ2-3,.,TRBV27,.,CASSLYGVGGTQYF,TGTGCCAGCAGTTTATATGGAGTTGGTGGTACGCAGTATTTT
TRBJ2-7,.,TRBV4-2,.,CASSQGRQAYEQYF,TGTGCCAGCAGCCAAGGGAGACAGGCCTACGAGCAGTACTTC
TRBJ1-1,.,TRBV30,.,CAWIDRSGFEGGNTEAFF,TGTGCCTGGATCGATAGATCAGGGTTCGAAGGGGGGAACACTGAAGCTTTCTTT
TRBJ2-2,TRBD1,TRBV25-1,.,CASSDRTGSDTGELFF,TGTGCCAGCAGTGATAGGACAGGGTCCGACACCGGGGAGCTGTTTTTT
TRBJ2-1,.,TRBV7-3,.,CASSLTSAYNEQFF,TGTGCCAGCAGCTTAACTAGTGCCTACAATGAGCAGTTCTTC
TRBJ2-7,.,TRBV14,few,CASSHPTAHEQYF,TGTGCCAGCAGCCACCCAACAGCGCACGAGCAGTACTTC
TRBJ2-2,.,TRBV12-3/TRBV12-4,.,CASKKAGELFF,TGTGCCAGCAAGAAGGCCGGGGAGCTGTTTTTT
TRBJ2-5,TRBD2,TRBV11-2,once,CASSSRYGAGEGETQYF,TGTGCCAGCAGCTCCCGGTACGGTGCGGGAGAGGGAGAGACCCAGTACTTC
TRBJ1-6,TRBD1,TRBV5-1,once,CASSSGTGNNSPLHF,TGCGCCAGCAGCTCGGGGACAGGGAATAATTCACCCCTCCACTTT
TRBJ1-6,.,TRBV12-3/TRBV12-4,once,CASSWQANSPLHF,TGTGCCAGCAGTTGGCAGGCAAATTCACCCCTCCACTTT
TRBJ1-1,.,TRBV20-1,.,CSAQQEEAFF,TGCAGTGCTCAACAGGAGGAAGCTTTCTTT
TRBJ2-1,.,TRBV24-1,.,CATSGSGEGNEQFF,TGTGCCACCAGTGGATCGGGAGAGGGCAATGAGCAGTTCTTC
TRBJ1-2,TRBD1,TRBV12-3/TRBV12-4,.,CASGGQGANGYTF,TGTGCCAGCGGCGGACAGGGGGCAAATGGCTACACCTTC
TRBJ2-3,.,TRBV7-2,.,CASSSHDIGTQYF,TGTGCCAGCAGCTCCCACGATATTGGTACGCAGTATTTT
TRBJ2-2,TRBD2,TRBV11-1,.,CASRPTSGRTGELFF,TGTGCCAGCCGCCCCACTAGCGGGAGAACCGGGGAGCTGTTTTTT
TRBJ2-7,.,TRBV5-1,.,CASSLGGSQAYEQYF,TGCGCCAGCAGCTTGGGTGGATCCCAGGCCTACGAGCAGTACTTC
TRBJ1-2,.,TRBV5-6,.,CASSLRAGYYGYTF,TGTGCCAGCAGCTTGAGGGCCGGGTACTATGGCTACACCTTC
TRBJ2-7,.,TRBV24-1,.,CATSDGSRTYEQYF,TGTGCCACCAGTGACGGTAGCCGTACCTACGAGCAGTACTTC
TRBJ2-5,.,TRBV9,.,CASSAQGSGYETQYF,TGTGCCAGCAGCGCGCAGGGGAGTGGTTACGAGACCCAGTACTTC
TRBJ2-1,TRBD2,TRBV3-1/TRBV3-2,.,CASRLAASSYNEQFF,TGTGCCAGTCGTCTAGCGGCCAGCTCCTACAATGAGCAGTTCTTC
TRBJ2-7,TRBD2,TRBV10-1,.,CASSEGLAGSYEQYF,TGCGCCAGCAGCGAGGGACTAGCGGGATCCTACGAGCAGTACTTC
TRBJ1-1,.,TRBV5-1,.,CASSLFYGQLSNTEAFF,TGCGCCAGCAGCTTGTTTTATGGACAGCTGTCAAACACTGAAGCTTTCTTT
TRBJ1-1,.,TRBV6-1,.,CASSELRGGNTEAFF,TGTGCCAGCAGTGAACTGCGAGGGGGGAACACTGAAGCTTTCTTT
TRBJ2-1,.,TRBV11-3,.,CASSLPSREQFF,TGTGCCAGCAGCTTACCCTCCCGTGAGCAGTTCTTC
TRBJ2-2,.,TRBV28,.,CASSFVRPNTGELFF,TGTGCCAGCAGTTTTGTCAGACCGAACACCGGGGAGCTGTTTTTT
TRBJ2-7,TRBD1,TRBV30,.,CAWTYRGRYEQYF,TGTGCCTGGACCTACAGGGGGCGATACGAGCAGTACTTC
TRBJ1-2,TRBD1,TRBV2,.,CASTRSRDRGHGYTF,TGTGCCAGCACTAGGTCCCGGGACAGGGGGCATGGCTACACCTTC
TRBJ2-1,.,TRBV5-1,once,CASSLEPRWSNEQFF,TGCGCCAGCAGCTTGGAGCCCCGTTGGAGCAATGAGCAGTTCTTC
TRBJ1-2,.,TRBV19,.,CASSIDGTNYGYTF,TGTGCCAGTAGTATAGATGGCACTAACTATGGCTACACCTTC
TRBJ1-6,TRBD1,TRBV12-5,.,CASGDRGQNSPLHF,TGTGCTAGTGGGGACAGGGGTCAGAATTCACCCCTCCACTTT
TRBJ2-7,.,TRBV5-1,.,CASSVGDSSGYRRQYF,TGCGCCAGCAGCGTTGGGGATAGCTCAGGTTATCGGCGGCAGTACTTC
TRBJ2-1,TRBD2,TRBV4-2,.,CASSQVMGTSNEQFF,TGTGCCAGCAGCCAAGTCATGGGGACTAGCAATGAGCAGTTCTTC
TRBJ1-1,TRBD1,TRBV28,.,CASRRPGTVNTEAFF,TGTGCCAGCAGGCGACCCGGGACAGTGAACACTGAAGCTTTCTTT
TRBJ2-7,.,TRBV24-1,.,CATSDATETSYEQYF,TGTGCCACCAGTGATGCTACAGAGACCTCCTACGAGCAGTACTTC
TRBJ2-1,TRBD1,TRBV5-1,.,CASSFGQGRYNEQFF,TGCGCCAGCAGCTTTGGACAGGGGCGATACAATGAGCAGTTCTTC
TRBJ2-5,.,TRBV15,.,CATSKRQGGQETQYF,TGTGCCACCAGCAAGCGACAGGGAGGCCAGGAGACCCAGTACTTC
TRBJ2-1,TRBD2,TRBV20-1,.,CSASRLSGGSDEQFF,TGCAGTGCTAGTCGTCTCAGCGGGGGGTCGGATGAGCAGTTCTTC
TRBJ2-6,.,TRBV19,.,CATPGPGANVLTF,TGTGCCACCCCAGGGCCCGGGGCCAACGTCCTGACTTTC
TRBJ2-5,.,TRBV5-1,few,CASSPARKETQYF,TGCGCCAGCAGCCCAGCTAGGAAAGAGACCCAGTACTTC
TRBJ2-5,.,TRBV7-8,once,CASSSSWASQETQYF,TGTGCCAGCAGCTCCAGTTGGGCTAGCCAAGAGACCCAGTACTTC
TRBJ1-1,.,TRBV18,.,CASSREGSRAEAFF,TGTGCCAGCTCACGAGAGGGGTCGAGGGCTGAAGCTTTCTTT
TRBJ1-3,.,TRBV11-2,few,CASSLGATSSGNTIYF,TGTGCCAGCAGCTTAGGTGCCACTTCCTCTGGAAACACCATATATTTT
TRBJ2-7,.,TRBV7-9,.,CASSWDNSEQYF,TGTGCCAGCAGCTGGGACAACTCCGAGCAGTACTTC
TRBJ2-1,TRBD2,TRBV24-1,.,CATSDPGLAGVDEQFF,TGTGCCACCAGTGATCCCGGACTAGCGGGAGTAGATGAGCAGTTCTTC
TRBJ1-1,.,TRBV30,once,CAWSVFRGNTEAFF,TGTGCCTGGAGTGTATTTAGAGGGAACACTGAAGCTTTCTTT
TRBJ1-5,.,TRBV27,.,CASSPRGNQPQHF,TGTGCCAGCAGCCCGAGGGGAAATCAGCCCCAGCATTTT